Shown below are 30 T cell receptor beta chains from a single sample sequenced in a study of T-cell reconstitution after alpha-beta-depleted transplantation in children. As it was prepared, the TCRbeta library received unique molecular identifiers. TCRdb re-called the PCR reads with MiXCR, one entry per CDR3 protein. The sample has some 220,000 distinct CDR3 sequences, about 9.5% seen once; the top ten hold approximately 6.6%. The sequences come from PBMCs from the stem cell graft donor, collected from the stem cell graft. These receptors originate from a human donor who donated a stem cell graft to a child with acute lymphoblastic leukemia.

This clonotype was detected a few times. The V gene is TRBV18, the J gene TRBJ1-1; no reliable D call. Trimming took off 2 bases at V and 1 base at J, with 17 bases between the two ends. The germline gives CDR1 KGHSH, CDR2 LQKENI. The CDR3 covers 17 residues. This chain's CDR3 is CASSPSTSGRENTEAFF. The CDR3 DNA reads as TGTGCCAGCTCACCAAGTACCTCCGGACGGGAGAACACTGAAGCTTTCTTT.

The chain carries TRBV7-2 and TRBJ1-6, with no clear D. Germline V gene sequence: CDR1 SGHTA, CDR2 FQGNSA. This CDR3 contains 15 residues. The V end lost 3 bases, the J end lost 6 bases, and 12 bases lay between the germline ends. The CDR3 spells CASSLEKASNSPLHF. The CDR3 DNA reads TGTGCCAGCAGCTTGGAAAAGGCCTCTAATTCACCCCTCCACTTT. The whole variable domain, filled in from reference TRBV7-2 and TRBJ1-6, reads GAGVSQSPSNKVTEKGKDVELRCDPISGHTALYWYRQSLGQGLEFLIYFQGNSAPDKSGLPSDRFSAERTGGSVSTLTIQRTQQEDSAVYLCASSLEKASNSPLHFGNGTRLTVT.

This CDR3 reads CASRPGTSGGYNEQFF. The CDR3 bases are TGTGCCAGCAGGCCCGGGACTAGCGGGGGGTACAATGAGCAGTTCTTC. This chain links TRBV6-1 with TRBJ2-1, with 15 bases matching TRBD2. Germline-derived CDR1 and CDR2 are MNHNS and SASEGT. Unmatched junction bases numbered 4, after V lost 6 bases and J lost 4 bases. The CDR3 extends over 16 amino acids.

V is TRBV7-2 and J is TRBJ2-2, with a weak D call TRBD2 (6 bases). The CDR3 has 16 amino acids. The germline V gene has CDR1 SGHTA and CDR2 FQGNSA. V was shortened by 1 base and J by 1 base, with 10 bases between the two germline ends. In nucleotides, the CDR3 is TGTGCCAGCAGCTTAGGACTAGGGAGGAACACCGGGGAGCTGTTTTTT. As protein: CASSLGLGRNTGELFF. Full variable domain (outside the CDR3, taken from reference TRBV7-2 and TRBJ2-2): GAGVSQSPSNKVTEKGKDVELRCDPISGHTALYWYRQSLGQGLEFLIYFQGNSAPDKSGLPSDRFSAERTGGSVSTLTIQRTQQEDSAVYLCASSLGLGRNTGELFFGEGSRLTVL.

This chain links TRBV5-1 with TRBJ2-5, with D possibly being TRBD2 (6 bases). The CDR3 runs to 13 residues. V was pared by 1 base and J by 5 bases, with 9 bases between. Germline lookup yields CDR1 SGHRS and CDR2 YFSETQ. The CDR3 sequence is CASSLTSRETQYF. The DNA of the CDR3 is TGCGCCAGCAGCTTGACTAGCCGTGAGACCCAGTACTTC.

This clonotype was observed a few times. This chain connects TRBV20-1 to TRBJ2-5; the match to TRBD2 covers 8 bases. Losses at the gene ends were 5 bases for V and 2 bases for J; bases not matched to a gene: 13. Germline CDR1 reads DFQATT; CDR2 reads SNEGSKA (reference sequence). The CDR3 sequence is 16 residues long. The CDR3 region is CSAVGRLARNQETQYF. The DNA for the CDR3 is TGCAGTGCTGTTGGGCGACTAGCGAGAAATCAAGAGACCCAGTACTTC.

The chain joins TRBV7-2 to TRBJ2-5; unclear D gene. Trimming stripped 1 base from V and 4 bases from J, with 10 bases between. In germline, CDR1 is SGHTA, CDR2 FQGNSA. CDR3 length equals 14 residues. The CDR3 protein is CASSLVKVGETQYF. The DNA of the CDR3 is TGTGCCAGCAGCTTAGTAAAAGTGGGAGAGACCCAGTACTTC.

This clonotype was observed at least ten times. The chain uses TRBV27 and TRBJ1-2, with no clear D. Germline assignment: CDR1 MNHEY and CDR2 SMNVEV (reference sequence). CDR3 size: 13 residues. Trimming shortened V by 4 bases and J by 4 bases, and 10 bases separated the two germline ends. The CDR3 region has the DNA TGTGCCAGCAGTTCGGGAGAAGTCTATGGCTACACCTTC. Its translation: CASSSGEVYGYTF.

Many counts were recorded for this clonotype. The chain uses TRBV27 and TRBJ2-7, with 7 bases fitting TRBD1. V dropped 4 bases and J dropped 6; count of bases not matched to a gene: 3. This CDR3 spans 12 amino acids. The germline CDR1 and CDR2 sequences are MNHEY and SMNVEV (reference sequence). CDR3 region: CASSSTGPEQYF. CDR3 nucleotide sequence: TGTGCCAGCAGTTCGACAGGGCCCGAGCAGTACTTC.

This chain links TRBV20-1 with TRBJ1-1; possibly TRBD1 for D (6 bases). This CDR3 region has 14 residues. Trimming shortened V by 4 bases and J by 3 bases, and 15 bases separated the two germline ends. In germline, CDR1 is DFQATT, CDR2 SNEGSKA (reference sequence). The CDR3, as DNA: TGCAGTGCTACAGGAAACAGGGATCACACTGAAGCTTTCTTT. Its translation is CSATGNRDHTEAFF.

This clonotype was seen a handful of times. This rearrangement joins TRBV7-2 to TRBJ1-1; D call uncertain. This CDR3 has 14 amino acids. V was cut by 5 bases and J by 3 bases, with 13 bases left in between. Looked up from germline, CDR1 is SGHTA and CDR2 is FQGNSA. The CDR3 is CASSAPDGHTEAFF. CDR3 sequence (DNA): TGTGCCAGCAGCGCACCGGACGGACACACTGAAGCTTTCTTT.

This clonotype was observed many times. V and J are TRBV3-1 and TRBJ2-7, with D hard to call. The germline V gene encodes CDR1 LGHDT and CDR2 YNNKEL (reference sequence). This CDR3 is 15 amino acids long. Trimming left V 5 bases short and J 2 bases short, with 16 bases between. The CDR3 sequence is CASSERSRRPYEQYF. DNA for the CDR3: TGTGCCAGCAGCGAACGAAGCCGCAGGCCCTACGAGCAGTACTTC.

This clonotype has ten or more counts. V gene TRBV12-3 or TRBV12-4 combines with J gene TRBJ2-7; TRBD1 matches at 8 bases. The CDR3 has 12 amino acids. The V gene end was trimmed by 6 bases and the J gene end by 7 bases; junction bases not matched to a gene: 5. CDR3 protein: CASRTTGVEQYF. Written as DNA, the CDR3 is TGTGCCAGCAGGACGACAGGGGTTGAGCAGTACTTC.

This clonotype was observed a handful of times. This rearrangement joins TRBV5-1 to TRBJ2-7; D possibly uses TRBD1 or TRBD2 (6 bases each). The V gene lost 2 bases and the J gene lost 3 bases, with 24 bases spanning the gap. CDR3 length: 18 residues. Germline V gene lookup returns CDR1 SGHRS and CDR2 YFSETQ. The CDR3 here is CASSFSVSVGGSDYEQYF. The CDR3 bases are TGCGCCAGCAGCTTTTCGGTCTCGGTGGGGGGCTCGGACTACGAGCAGTACTTC.

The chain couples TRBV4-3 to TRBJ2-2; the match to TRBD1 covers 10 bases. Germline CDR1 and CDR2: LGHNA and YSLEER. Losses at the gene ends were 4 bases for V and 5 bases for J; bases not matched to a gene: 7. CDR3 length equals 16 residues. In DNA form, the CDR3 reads TGCGCCAGCAGCCGGGGGACAGGGGAGTGGACCGGGGAGCTGTTTTTT. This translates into CASSRGTGEWTGELFF.

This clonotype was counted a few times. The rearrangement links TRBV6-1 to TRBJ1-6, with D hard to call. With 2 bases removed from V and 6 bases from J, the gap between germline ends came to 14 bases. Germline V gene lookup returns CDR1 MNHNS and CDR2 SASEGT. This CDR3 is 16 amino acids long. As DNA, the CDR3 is TGTGCCAGCAGTGAAAAGGTGGGGAAAGGTAATTCACCCCTCCACTTT. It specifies CASSEKVGKGNSPLHF.

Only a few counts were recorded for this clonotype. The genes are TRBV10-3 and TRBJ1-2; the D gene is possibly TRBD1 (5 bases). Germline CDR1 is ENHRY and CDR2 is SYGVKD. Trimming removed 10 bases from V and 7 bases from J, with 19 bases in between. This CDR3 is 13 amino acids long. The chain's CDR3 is CATKATDLFGYTF. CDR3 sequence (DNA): TGTGCCACCAAGGCGACAGACCTATTTGGCTACACCTTC.

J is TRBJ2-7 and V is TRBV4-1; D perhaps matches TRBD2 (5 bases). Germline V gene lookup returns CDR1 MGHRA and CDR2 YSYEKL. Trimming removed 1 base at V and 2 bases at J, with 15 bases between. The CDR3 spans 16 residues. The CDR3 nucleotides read TGCGCCAGCAGCCAAGTGCCCGGGGTATTCGCCTACGAGCAGTACTTC. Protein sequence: CASSQVPGVFAYEQYF.

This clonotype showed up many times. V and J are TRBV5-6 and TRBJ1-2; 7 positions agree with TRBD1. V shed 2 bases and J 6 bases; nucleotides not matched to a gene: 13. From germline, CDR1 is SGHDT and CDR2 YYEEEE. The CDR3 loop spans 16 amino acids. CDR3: CASSLLPGQFGDGYTF. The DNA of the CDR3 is TGTGCCAGCAGCTTACTTCCGGGACAGTTTGGCGATGGCTACACCTTC.

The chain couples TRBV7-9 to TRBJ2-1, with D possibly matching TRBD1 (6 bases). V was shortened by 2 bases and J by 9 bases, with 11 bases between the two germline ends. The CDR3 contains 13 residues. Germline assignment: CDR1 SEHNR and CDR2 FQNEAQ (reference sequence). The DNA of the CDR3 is TGTGCCAGCAGCTTAAGTCCACAGGGTGAGCAGTTCTTC. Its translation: CASSLSPQGEQFF.

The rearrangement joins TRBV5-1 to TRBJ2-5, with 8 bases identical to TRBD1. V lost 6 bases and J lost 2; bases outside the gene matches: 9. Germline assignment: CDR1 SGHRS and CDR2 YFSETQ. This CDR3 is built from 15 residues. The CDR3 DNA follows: TGCGCCAGCACCGGACAGGGAGGTTCTCAAGAGACCCAGTACTTC. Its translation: CASTGQGGSQETQYF.

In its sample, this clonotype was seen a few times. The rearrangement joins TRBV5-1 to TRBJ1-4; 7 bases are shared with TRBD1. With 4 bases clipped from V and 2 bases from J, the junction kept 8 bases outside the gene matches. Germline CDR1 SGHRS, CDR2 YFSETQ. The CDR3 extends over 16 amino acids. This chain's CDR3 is CASSLQGGPTNEKLFF. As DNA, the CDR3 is TGCGCCAGCAGCCTCCAGGGGGGCCCGACTAATGAAAAACTGTTTTTT.

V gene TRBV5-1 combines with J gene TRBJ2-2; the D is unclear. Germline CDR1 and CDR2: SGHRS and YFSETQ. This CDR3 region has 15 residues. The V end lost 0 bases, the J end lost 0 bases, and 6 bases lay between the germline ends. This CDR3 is CASSLVNSNTGELFF. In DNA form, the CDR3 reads TGCGCCAGCAGCTTGGTTAACTCGAACACCGGGGAGCTGTTTTTT.

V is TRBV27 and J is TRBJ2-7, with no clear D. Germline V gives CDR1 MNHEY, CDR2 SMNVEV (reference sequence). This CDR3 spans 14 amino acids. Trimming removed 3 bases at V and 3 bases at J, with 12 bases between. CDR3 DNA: TGTGCCAGCAGTTTTCCAGAGACCATCTACGAGCAGTACTTC. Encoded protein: CASSFPETIYEQYF.

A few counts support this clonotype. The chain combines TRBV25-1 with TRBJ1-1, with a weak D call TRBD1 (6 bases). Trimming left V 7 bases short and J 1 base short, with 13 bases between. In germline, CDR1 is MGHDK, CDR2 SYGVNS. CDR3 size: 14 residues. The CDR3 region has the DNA TGTGCCAGCACCCGGAAGGGGGAGAACACTGAAGCTTTCTTT. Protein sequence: CASTRKGENTEAFF.

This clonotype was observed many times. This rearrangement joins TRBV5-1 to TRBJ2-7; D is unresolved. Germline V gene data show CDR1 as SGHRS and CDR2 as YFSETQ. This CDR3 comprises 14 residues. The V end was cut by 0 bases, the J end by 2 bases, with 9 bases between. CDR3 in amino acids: CASSLGVTAYEQYF. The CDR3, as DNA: TGCGCCAGCAGCTTGGGGGTCACGGCCTACGAGCAGTACTTC.

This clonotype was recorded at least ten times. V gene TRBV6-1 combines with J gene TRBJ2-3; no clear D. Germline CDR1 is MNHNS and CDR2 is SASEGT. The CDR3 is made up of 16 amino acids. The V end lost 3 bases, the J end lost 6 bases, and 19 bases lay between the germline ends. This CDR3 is CASSDTELWGRDTQYF. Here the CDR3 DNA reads TGTGCCAGCAGTGACACCGAACTTTGGGGTCGGGATACGCAGTATTTT.

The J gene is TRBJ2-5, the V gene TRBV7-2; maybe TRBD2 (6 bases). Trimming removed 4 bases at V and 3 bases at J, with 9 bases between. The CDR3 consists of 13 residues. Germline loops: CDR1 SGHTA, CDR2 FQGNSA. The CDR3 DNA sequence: TGTGCCAGCAGCTGGGGACTTAAAGAGACCCAGTACTTC. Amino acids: CASSWGLKETQYF.

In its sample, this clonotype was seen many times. DNA for the CDR3: TGTGCCATTACCTCGGACAGGGGGCATCGGGAGCAGTACTTC. Translation gives CAITSDRGHREQYF. V is TRBV10-3 and J is TRBJ2-7; TRBD1 agrees at 11 bases. This CDR3 has 14 amino acids. V dropped 9 bases and J dropped 7; count of bases not matched to a gene: 11. Per germline, CDR1 ENHRY and CDR2 SYGVKD.

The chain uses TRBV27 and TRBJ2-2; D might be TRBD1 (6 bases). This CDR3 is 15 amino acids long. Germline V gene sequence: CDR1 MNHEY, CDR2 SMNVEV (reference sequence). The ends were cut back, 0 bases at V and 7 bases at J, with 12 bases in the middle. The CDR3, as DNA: TGTGCCAGCAGTTTATCCAGGGGTGGAGGCGGGGAGCTGTTTTTT. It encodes CASSLSRGGGGELFF.